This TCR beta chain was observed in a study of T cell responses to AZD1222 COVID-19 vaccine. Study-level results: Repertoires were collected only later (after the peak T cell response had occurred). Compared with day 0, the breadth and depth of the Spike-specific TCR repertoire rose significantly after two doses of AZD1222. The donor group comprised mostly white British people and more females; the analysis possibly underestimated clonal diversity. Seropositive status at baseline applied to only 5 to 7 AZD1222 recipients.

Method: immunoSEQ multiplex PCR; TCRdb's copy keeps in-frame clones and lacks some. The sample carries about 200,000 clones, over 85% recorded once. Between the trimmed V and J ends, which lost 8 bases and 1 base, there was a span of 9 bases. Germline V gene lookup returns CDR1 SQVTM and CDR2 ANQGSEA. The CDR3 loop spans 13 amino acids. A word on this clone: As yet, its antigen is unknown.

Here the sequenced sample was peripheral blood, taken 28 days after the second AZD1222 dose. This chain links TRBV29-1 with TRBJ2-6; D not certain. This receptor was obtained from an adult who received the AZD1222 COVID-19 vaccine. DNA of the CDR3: TGCAGCTTCCCGGTGTCTGGGGCCAACGTCCTGACTTTC. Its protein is CSFPVSGANVLTF.